This TCR beta chain was sequenced during a study of early T cells in non-severe SARS-CoV-2 infection (dated by TCRdb to about 2021). Background on the whole study: Bulk RNA from unsorted whole blood was used for TCR sequencing, so alpha and beta chains could not be paired. General findings and caveats noted by the study authors: VDJdb matching was skewed toward anti-spike CD8 responses and likely underestimated virus-specific expansions by missing private and CD4 specificities.

This clonotype was detected a few times. Its antigen is still unknown. Base qualities are not at hand, and no much larger clone is one base apart. Trimming removed 4 bases from V and 4 bases from J, leaving 14 bases between the germline ends. Measured from the cysteine to the phenylalanine, the CDR3 is 15 residues long. Only the CDR3 part of the read is kept: 45 bases, read in frame from the first base. This was a case-control study nested in a cohort of healthcare workers in London, UK, who had nasopharyngeal swab PCR tests and blood samples taken every week. Healthcare workers were recruited between 23 and 31 March 2020, during the week of the UK lockdown, and were followed weekly for up to roughly 15 weeks. Library construction relied on 5' RACE. Sequencing relied on a NextSeq 500. In the TCR library protocol, unique molecular identifiers were attached to individual cDNA molecules to correct for PCR bias and sequencing error. TCR alpha and beta chains were both sequenced, and the abundances of alpha and beta sequences in each sample were closely correlated with each other. As for the authors' bioinformatics: V gene, J gene and CDR3 annotation of TCR sequences was performed with Decombinator V4. TCRs were defined as expanded if a significant change between any two time points was detected under a Poisson model with p below 0.0001. Abundances of TCRs were expressed as counts per million after normalisation to the total number of TCRs sequenced in each sample. TRAV1-2 paired with TRAJ12, TRAJ20 or TRAJ33 defined MAIT TCRs, while TRAV10 paired with TRAJ18 defined iNKT TCRs. VDJdb, accessed 1 November 2021, was searched for CMV, EBV and SARS-CoV-2 annotated TCRs, with TCRs annotated for multiple antigens excluded. Using fastp trimming at Q25 and MiXCR clonotype assembly, TCRdb reanalyzed the public sequencing data and kept in-frame beta chains. Each CDR3 protein appears once, grouped with its most common genes and DNA. TCRdb's processing, not the study's, gives the V and J calls here. In all, the sample holds around 55,000 distinct CDR3 sequences, and 15% of those were seen once. The biggest ten clones account for about a tenth of the sample.

The receptor's source is an adult who was a healthcare worker with PCR-confirmed SARS-CoV-2 infection or an uninfected control (not recorded which). The starting material was whole blood, obtained at baseline. This chain joins TRBV12-3 or TRBV12-4 to TRBJ1-3, and possibly TRBD1, on 6 matching bases. The DNA is as follows: TGTGCCAGCAGTTCCACAGGGCTCCGGGGAAACACCATATATTTT. The resulting protein is CASSSTGLRGNTIYF.